Listed below are T cell receptor beta chains from one sample, sequenced in a study of siplizumab effects on memory and regulatory T cells. This table comes from immunoSEQ multiplex PCR, and its TCRdb copy is limited to in-frame clones, with some not included. The sample holds about 62,000 clones; 79% are singletons and the top ten take 0.4% to 0.5%. The sequenced sample was memory CD4+ T cells sorted from blood. The receptors stem from a human donor in good health. The CDR3 runs from the conserved cysteine through the conserved F or W. The order of the fields is J gene, V gene, D gene, CDR3 protein. The D gene is left open where the match is weak.

J gene: TRBJ2-1
V gene: TRBV18
D gene: .
CDR3 protein: CASSPAGYQDNEQFF

J gene: TRBJ2-3
V gene: TRBV7-2
D gene: .
CDR3 protein: CASSLAGVIDSTDTQYF

J gene: TRBJ2-2
V gene: TRBV6-1
D gene: TRBD2
CDR3 protein: CASSEALAGGTGELFF

J gene: TRBJ1-5
V gene: TRBV10-3
D gene: .
CDR3 protein: CAISEDHNRRSGQPQHF

J gene: TRBJ1-6
V gene: TRBV14
D gene: .
CDR3 protein: CASSQGQGQPLHF

J gene: TRBJ1-6
V gene: TRBV7-2
D gene: TRBD1
CDR3 protein: CASRSAGTGRGPLHF

J gene: TRBJ1-1
V gene: TRBV19
D gene: TRBD1
CDR3 protein: CASSIRTNTGVEAFF

J gene: TRBJ2-1
V gene: TRBV9
D gene: TRBD1
CDR3 protein: CASSVTDRGLNEQFF

J gene: TRBJ1-2
V gene: TRBV7-3
D gene: .
CDR3 protein: CASSRLPGTLNDGYTF

J gene: TRBJ1-1
V gene: TRBV5-8
D gene: .
CDR3 protein: CASSLGLGGTEAFF

J gene: TRBJ2-3
V gene: TRBV7-9
D gene: .
CDR3 protein: CASSLTRPGGTDTQYF

J gene: TRBJ1-2
V gene: TRBV6-5
D gene: .
CDR3 protein: CASSPVGRGYGYTF

J gene: TRBJ2-7
V gene: TRBV18
D gene: .
CDR3 protein: CASSPRLAGTGDEQYF